This TCR beta chain was found in a study of cytomegalovirus exposure and HLA in healthy donors. Study outcomes and limitations: There were three CMV-associated chains whose specificity for CMV antigens was confirmed in vitro. Cytomegalovirus association was listed for about 150 TCR beta chains.

CDR3 size: 12 residues. CDR1 and CDR2 (germline): SGHAT, FQDESV (reference sequence). Profiled with immunoSEQ multiplex PCR; TCRdb holds only in-frame clones, not every one. The sample lists tens of thousands of clones, 97% occurring once. Of note for this clone: The antigen remains undetermined.

The origin of this receptor is a man aged 25 to 40 in good health and CMV-seropositive. The sequenced sample consisted of PBMCs. The rearrangement joins TRBV11-1 to TRBJ1-5; D is uncertain. The CDR3 DNA reads TGTGCAGCACGAGGGCGCAATCAGCCCCAGCATTTT. It translates to CAARGRNQPQHF.